Listed below are T cell receptor beta chains from one sample, sequenced in a study of blood T cell repertoires in COVID-19. Produced via immunoSEQ multiplex PCR; TCRdb's table is partial and in-frame only. The table includes about 230,000 clones, 85% detected once. The sample taken for sequencing was peripheral blood. Source of these receptors: a man aged 40-50 years with acute or convalescent COVID-19. Both conserved end residues are part of each CDR3. D genes are given only for firm matches. Where a row states a size, it is once, few, many or the class of an expanded clone; other rows omit it.

TRBV12-5,17,TRBJ1-1,.,.,CASGPPAGRFANTEAFF,TGTGCTAGTGGCCCCCCCGCAGGGAGGTTTGCGAACACTGAAGCTTTCTTT
TRBV10-3,12,TRBJ1-2,.,.,CATHGGNYGYTF,TGTGCCACCCACGGAGGGAACTATGGCTACACCTTC
TRBV24-1,16,TRBJ1-5,TRBD1,.,CATSDYGTGVRQPQHF,TGTGCCACCAGTGATTACGGGACAGGGGTTCGTCAGCCCCAGCATTTT
TRBV6-6,14,TRBJ1-1,TRBD1,once,CASSGFQGATEAFF,TGTGCCAGCAGCGGATTCCAGGGGGCAACTGAAGCTTTCTTT
TRBV27,16,TRBJ2-1,TRBD2,once,CASRPTSGGNYNEQFF,TGTGCCAGCAGGCCAACTAGCGGGGGTAACTACAATGAGCAGTTCTTC
TRBV5-1,15,TRBJ1-2,.,.,CASSSLTGLQGGYTF,TGCGCCAGCAGCTCCTTGACAGGCCTACAAGGTGGCTACACCTTC
TRBV5-1,15,TRBJ1-1,.,few,CASSLSGALNTEAFF,TGCGCCAGCAGCTTGTCAGGGGCCTTGAACACTGAAGCTTTCTTT
TRBV7-2,13,TRBJ1-1,.,.,CASSLRAGTEAFF,TGTGCCAGCAGCTTAAGGGCGGGGACTGAAGCTTTCTTT
TRBV4-2,13,TRBJ1-2,TRBD1,.,CASGLGGSYGYTF,TGTGCCAGCGGGCTAGGGGGCTCCTATGGCTACACCTTC
TRBV5-4,17,TRBJ2-5,TRBD2,once,CASSSRGALRPIETQYF,TGTGCCAGCAGCTCGCGGGGGGCCCTACGCCCCATAGAGACCCAGTACTTC
TRBV4-2,16,TRBJ2-2,.,.,CASSQSPGVITGELFF,TGTGCCAGCAGCCAATCCCCCGGGGTTATCACCGGGGAGCTGTTTTTT
TRBV10-2,14,TRBJ1-2,.,.,CASSESRQNYGYTF,TGCGCCAGCAGTGAGTCTCGTCAGAACTATGGCTACACCTTC
TRBV7-2,16,TRBJ1-2,.,once,CASSLTTDRTMRGYTF,TGTGCCAGCAGCTTGACTACGGACAGAACAATGAGGGGCTACACCTTC
TRBV28,17,TRBJ1-1,TRBD1,.,CASSLIDGTGVNTEAFF,TGTGCCAGCAGTTTAATCGACGGGACAGGGGTTAACACTGAAGCTTTCTTT
TRBV9,13,TRBJ1-5,.,.,CASSVAGVQPQHF,TGTGCCAGCAGCGTAGCAGGGGTCCAGCCCCAGCATTTT
TRBV12-3/TRBV12-4,13,TRBJ1-6,.,.,CASMSNYNSPLHF,TGTGCCAGCATGTCAAACTATAATTCACCCCTCCACTTT
TRBV6-5,13,TRBJ1-1,.,once,CASRFGADTEAFF,TGTGCCAGCAGGTTCGGTGCGGACACTGAAGCTTTCTTT
TRBV12-5,15,TRBJ1-1,.,.,CASGLGRGAGTEAFF,TGTGCTAGTGGTTTGGGGCGTGGGGCTGGCACTGAAGCTTTCTTT
TRBV12-3/TRBV12-4,11,TRBJ2-7,.,.,CASSYRDEQYF,TGTGCCAGCAGCTACAGGGACGAGCAGTACTTC